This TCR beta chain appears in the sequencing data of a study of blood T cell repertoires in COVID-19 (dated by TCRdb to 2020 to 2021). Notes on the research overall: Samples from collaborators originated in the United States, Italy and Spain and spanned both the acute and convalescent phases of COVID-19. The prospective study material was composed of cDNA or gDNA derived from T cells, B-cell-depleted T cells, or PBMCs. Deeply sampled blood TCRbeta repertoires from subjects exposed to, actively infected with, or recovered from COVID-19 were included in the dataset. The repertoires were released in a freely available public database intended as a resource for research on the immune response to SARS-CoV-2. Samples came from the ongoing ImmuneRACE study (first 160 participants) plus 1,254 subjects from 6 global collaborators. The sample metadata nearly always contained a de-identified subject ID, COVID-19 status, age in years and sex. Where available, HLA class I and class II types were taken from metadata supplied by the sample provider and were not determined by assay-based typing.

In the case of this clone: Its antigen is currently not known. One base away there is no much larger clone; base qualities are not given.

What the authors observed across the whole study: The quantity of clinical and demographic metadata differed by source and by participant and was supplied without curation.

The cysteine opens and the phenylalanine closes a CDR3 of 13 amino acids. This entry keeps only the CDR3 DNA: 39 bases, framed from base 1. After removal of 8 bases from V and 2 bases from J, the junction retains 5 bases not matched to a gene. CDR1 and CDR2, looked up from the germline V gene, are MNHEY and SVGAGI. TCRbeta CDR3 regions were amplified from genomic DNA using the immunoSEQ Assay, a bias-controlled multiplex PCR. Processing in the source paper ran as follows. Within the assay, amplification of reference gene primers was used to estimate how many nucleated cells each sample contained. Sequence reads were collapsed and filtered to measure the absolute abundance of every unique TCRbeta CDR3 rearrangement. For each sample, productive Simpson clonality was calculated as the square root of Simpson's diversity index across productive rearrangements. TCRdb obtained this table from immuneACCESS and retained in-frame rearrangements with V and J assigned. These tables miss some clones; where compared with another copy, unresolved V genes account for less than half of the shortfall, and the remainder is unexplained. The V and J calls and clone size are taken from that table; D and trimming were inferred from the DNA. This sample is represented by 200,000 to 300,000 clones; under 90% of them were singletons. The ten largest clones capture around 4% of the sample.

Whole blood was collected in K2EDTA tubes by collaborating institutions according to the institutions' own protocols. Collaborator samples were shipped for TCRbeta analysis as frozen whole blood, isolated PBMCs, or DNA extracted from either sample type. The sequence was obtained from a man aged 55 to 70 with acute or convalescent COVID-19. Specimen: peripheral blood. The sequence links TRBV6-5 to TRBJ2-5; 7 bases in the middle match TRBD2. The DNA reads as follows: TGTGCCAGCCAGAGCGGGGTACAAGAGACCCAGTACTTC. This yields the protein CASQSGVQETQYF.